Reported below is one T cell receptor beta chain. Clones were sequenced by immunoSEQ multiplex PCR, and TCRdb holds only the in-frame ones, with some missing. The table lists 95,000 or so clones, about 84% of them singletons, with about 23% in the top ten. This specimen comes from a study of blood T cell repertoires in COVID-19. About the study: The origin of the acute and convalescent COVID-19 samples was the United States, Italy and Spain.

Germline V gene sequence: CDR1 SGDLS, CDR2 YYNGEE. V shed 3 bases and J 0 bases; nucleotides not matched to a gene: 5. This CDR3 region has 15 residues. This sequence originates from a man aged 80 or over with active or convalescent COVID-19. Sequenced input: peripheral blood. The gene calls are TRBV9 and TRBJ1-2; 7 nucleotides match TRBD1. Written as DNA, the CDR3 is TGTGCCAGCAGCGAGAACAGGGGAACTAACTATGGCTACACCTTC. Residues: CASSENRGTNYGYTF.